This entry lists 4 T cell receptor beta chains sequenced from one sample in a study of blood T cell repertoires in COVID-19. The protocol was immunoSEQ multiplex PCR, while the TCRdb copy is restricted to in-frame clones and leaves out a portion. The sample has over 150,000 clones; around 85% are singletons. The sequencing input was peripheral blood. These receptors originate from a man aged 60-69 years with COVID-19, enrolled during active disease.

The CDR3 nucleotides read TGTGCCAGCAGTTCCCATGAGGGTACTGAAGCTTTCTTT. This gives the protein CASSSHEGTEAFF. The chain joins TRBV12-3 or TRBV12-4 to TRBJ1-1, with D unclear. Between the trimmed V and J ends, which lost 4 bases and 5 bases, there was a span of 11 bases. This CDR3 is built from 13 residues.

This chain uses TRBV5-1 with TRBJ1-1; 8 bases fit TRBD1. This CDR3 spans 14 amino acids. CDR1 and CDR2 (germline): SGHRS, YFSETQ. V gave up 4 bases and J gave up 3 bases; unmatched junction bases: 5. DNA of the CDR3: TGCGCCAGCAGCCTGGGACAGGTATACACTGAAGCTTTCTTT. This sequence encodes CASSLGQVYTEAFF.

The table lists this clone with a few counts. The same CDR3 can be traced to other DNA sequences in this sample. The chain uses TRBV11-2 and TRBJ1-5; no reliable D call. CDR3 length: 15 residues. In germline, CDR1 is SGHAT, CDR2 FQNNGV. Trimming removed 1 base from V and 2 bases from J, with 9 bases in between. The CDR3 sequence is CASSLGPGGNQPQHF. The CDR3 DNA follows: TGTGCCAGCAGCTTAGGACCCGGAGGCAATCAGCCCCAGCATTTT.

The CDR3 region is CASRGGLDEKLFF. Here the CDR3 DNA reads TGTGCCTCGCGGGGGGGGTTGGATGAAAAACTGTTTTTT. The chain carries TRBV10-3 and TRBJ1-4; tentatively, D is TRBD1 (5 bases). V lost 11 bases to trimming and J lost 6 bases, with 16 bases between them. Looked up from germline, CDR1 is ENHRY and CDR2 is SYGVKD. This CDR3 comprises 13 residues.